This T cell receptor (beta chain) was identified in a study of blood T cell repertoires in COVID-19. Study-wide context: COVID-19 samples, acute and convalescent, were from the United States, Italy and Spain. In each case, the material was cDNA or gDNA derived from T cells, B-cell-depleted T cells, or PBMCs.

The CDR3 contains 14 residues. CDR1 MDHEN and CDR2 SYDVKM come from the germline V gene. V lost 4 bases and J 6 bases, leaving 13 bases between the germline ends. Seattle enrolled patients during active infection and tracked them longitudinally. Original analysis: Reference gene primer amplification gave estimated nucleated cell counts. Sequencing used immunoSEQ multiplex PCR; TCRdb keeps in-frame clones, though not all of them. V, J and clone size reflect that table, while D and trimming were determined from the DNA. The sample has under 250,000 clones; roughly 82% are singletons. Sequences were obtained from peripheral blood. The receptor was isolated from a woman older than 75 with COVID-19, enrolled during active disease. The chain carries TRBV28 and TRBJ1-5; D remains ambiguous. The CDR3 loop reads CASSSGNGVQPQHF. The CDR3 DNA follows: TGTGCCAGCAGTTCCGGGAATGGGGTTCAGCCCCAGCATTTT.